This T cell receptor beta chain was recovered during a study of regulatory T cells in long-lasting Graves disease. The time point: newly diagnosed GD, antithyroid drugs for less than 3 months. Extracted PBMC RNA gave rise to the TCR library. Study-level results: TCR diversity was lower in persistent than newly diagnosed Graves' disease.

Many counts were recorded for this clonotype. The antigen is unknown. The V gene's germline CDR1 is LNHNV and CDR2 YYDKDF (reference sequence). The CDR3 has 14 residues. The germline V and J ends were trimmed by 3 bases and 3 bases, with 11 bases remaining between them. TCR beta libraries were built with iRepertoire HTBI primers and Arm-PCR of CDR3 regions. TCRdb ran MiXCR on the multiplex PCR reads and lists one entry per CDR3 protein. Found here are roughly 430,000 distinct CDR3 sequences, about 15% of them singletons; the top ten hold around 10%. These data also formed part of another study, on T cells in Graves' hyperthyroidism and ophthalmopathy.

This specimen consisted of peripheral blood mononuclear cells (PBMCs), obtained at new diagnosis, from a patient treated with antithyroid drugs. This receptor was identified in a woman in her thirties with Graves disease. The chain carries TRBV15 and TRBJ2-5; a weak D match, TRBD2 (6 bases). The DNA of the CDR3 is TGTGCCACCAGCAGGCCGGGACTGGAAGAGACCCAGTACTTC. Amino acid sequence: CATSRPGLEETQYF.